The clone carrying this T cell receptor (beta chain) came up many times. Its target is not known. The sample belongs to a study of beta chain features in type 1 diabetes. Study-level points and caveats: Shortening that was moderate but significant affected the TCRB CDR3s of Type 1 diabetes patients in all four CD4+ subsets. Any PCR bias toward short templates would affect both groups alike. Lower insertion and higher deletion counts appeared at VDJ junctions in type 1 diabetes patients.

As every portion of the isolated RNA was reverse transcribed, the sequencing read expressed TCRB transcripts. Generated by immunoSEQ multiplex PCR, the TCRdb table keeps only in-frame clones and is missing some. The repertoire holds around 150,000 clones, with around 9% as singletons. Sequencing was done on a sample of central memory CD4+ T cells from blood. The source of this sequence is a woman aged 25 to 39 with type 1 diabetes.

CDR3 in amino acids: CASSKALGLASETQYF. Written as DNA, the CDR3 is TGTGCCAGCAGCAAAGCGCTCGGACTAGCGAGTGAGACCCAGTACTTC. The chain uses TRBV21-1 and TRBJ2-5; TRBD2 reflects the table's D call only, with no check against the DNA. TRBV21-1 has pseudogene status. This CDR3 spans 16 amino acids.